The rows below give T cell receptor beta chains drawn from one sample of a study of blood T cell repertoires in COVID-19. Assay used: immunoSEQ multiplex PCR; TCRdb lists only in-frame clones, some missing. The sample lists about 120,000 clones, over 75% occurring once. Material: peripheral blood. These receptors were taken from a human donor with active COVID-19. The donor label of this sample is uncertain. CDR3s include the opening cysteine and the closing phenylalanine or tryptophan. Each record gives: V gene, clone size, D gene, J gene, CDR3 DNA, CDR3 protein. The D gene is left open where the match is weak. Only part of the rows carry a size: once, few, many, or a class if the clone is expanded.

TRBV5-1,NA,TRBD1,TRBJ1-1,TGCGCCAGCAGCTTGGTCGGACAGGGGGGCACTGAAGCTTTCTTT,CASSLVGQGGTEAFF
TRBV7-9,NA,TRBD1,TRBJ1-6,TGTGCCAGCAGCTTAGGACAGGGCTTCTATAATTCACCCCTCCACTTT,CASSLGQGFYNSPLHF
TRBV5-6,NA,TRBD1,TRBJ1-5,TGTGCCAGCAGCTGGGGGACAGGGGATAGCAATCAGCCCCAGCATTTT,CASSWGTGDSNQPQHF
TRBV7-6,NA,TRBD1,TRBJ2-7,TGTGCCAGCAGCTTCTTATCCGGGACAGGGTTTGGCGAGCAGTACTTC,CASSFLSGTGFGEQYF
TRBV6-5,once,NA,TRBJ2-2,TGTGCCAGCCGGGGGAACACCGGGGAGCTGTTTTTT,CASRGNTGELFF
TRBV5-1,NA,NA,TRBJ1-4,TGCGCCAGCAGCTTGGCGGGAGGCCATGAAAAACTGTTTTTT,CASSLAGGHEKLFF
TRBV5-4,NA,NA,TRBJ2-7,TGTGCCAGCAGCACGGACAGATACGAGCAGTACTTC,CASSTDRYEQYF
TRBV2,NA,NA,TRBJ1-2,TGTGCCAGCCACAGGGACAACTATGGCTACACCTTC,CASHRDNYGYTF
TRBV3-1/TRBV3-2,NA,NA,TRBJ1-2,TGTGCCAGCAGCCCGCGGCGGGCGATGATGGTTGGCTATGGCTACACCTTC,CASSPRRAMMVGYGYTF
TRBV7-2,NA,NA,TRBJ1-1,TGTGCCAGCAGCTTAGTTCGGGGAGGTGGTACTGAAGCTTTCTTT,CASSLVRGGGTEAFF
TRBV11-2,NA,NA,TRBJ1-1,TGTGCCAGCAGCCGGACAACCTTGAACACTGAAGCTTTCTTT,CASSRTTLNTEAFF
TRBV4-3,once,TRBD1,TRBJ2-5,TGCGCCAGCAGTCTAGGACAGGGACAAGAGACCCAGTACTTC,CASSLGQGQETQYF
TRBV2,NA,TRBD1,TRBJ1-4,TGTGCCAGCAGTGAGGGGGAACAGGGGGCGCTTGCAACTAATGAAAAACTGTTTTTT,CASSEGEQGALATNEKLFF
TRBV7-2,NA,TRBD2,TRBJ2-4,TGTGCCAGCAGCGGTAGCGGGGGGGCCGGAGCCAAAAACATTCAGTACTTC,CASSGSGGAGAKNIQYF
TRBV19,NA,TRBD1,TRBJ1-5,TGTGCCAGTAGTCGCGGACAGGGGGGGAATCAGCCCCAGCATTTT,CASSRGQGGNQPQHF
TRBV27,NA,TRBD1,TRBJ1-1,TGTGCCAGCAGTCCGGACAGGGGCGCCATGAGAGCTTTCTTT,CASSPDRGAMRAFF
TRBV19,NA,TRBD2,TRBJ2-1,TGTGCCAGTAGCCCGTTCGGGGGGGCTGAGCAGTTCTTC,CASSPFGGAEQFF
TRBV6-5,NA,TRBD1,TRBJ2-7,TGTGCCAGCAGAACCGGGACAGGGGGAAGCTACGAGCAGTACTTC,CASRTGTGGSYEQYF
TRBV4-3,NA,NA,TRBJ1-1,TGCGCCAGCAGCCAAGCTAGAATGAACACTGAAGCTTTCTTT,CASSQARMNTEAFF
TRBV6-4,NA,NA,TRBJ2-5,TGTGCCAGCAGCAAGGACAGCGAAGAGACCCAGTACTTC,CASSKDSEETQYF
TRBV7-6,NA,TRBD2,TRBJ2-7,TGTGCCAGCAGCAAAAGCGGGGGAAACTACGAGCAGTACTTC,CASSKSGGNYEQYF
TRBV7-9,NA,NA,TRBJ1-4,TGTGCCAGCAGACTACGTCGGGAAGAAAAACTGTTTTTT,CASRLRREEKLFF
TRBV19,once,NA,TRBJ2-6,TGTGCCAGTAGTACCTCGACAGCCCTTTACTCTGGGGCCAACGTCCTGACTTTC,CASSTSTALYSGANVLTF
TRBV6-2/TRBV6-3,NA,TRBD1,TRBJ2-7,TGTGCCAGCAGTTACTGGACAGGTTACGAGCAGTACTTC,CASSYWTGYEQYF
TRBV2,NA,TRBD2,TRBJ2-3,TGTGCCAGCAGTGAACTAGCGGGGGCCACAGATACGCAGTATTTT,CASSELAGATDTQYF
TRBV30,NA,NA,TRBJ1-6,TGTGCCTGGAACCGGAGGGTGGGAGACTCACCCCTCCACTTT,CAWNRRVGDSPLHF
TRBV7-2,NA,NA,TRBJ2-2,TGTGCCAGCAGCTTTGTGCGGGAAACGAACACCGGGGAGCTGTTTTTT,CASSFVRETNTGELFF
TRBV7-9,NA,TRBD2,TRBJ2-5,TGTGCCAGCAGCTTAGGAGGGACTAGCGGCGTGAAGACCCAGTACTTC,CASSLGGTSGVKTQYF
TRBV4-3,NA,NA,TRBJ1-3,TGCGCCAGCAGCCAAGCTAAGAGCTCTGGAAACACCATATATTTT,CASSQAKSSGNTIYF
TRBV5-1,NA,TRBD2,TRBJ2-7,TGCGCCAGCAGCGCTAGCGGGGGCTACGAGCAGTACTTC,CASSASGGYEQYF
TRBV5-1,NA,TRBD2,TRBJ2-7,TGCGCCAGCAGCTTGGGCGGGGGTATCGCCTACGAGCAGTACTTC,CASSLGGGIAYEQYF
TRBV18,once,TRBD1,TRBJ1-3,TGTGCCAGCTCACCGATACTCGGACAGGCGGTCTCTGGAAACACCATATATTTT,CASSPILGQAVSGNTIYF
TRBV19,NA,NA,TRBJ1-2,TGTGCCAGTAGTCCCTCTGGGGGCTCTGGGTATGGCTACACCTTC,CASSPSGGSGYGYTF
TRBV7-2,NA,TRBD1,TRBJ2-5,TGTGCCAGCAGCTTAGCAGGAACAGGGGGCCAAGAGACCCAGTACTTC,CASSLAGTGGQETQYF
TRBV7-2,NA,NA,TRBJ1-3,TGTGCCAGCAGCTTAGAGTCAGGGCAGGGGAGAGGAAACACCATATATTTT,CASSLESGQGRGNTIYF
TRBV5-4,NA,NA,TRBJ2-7,TGTGCCAGCAGGCCTAACCGGGACACCCTCTACGAGCAGTACTTC,CASRPNRDTLYEQYF
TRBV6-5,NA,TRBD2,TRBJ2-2,TGTGCCAGCAGTTACCGGACTAGCGGAAACACCGGGGAGCTGTTTTTT,CASSYRTSGNTGELFF
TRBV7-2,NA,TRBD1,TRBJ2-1,TGTGCCAGCAGCCAAAACAGGGGTGTGAATGAGCAGTTCTTC,CASSQNRGVNEQFF
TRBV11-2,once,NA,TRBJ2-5,TGTGCCAGCAGCTATTCCACTCGAAATCCGGTGGAGACCCAGTACTTC,CASSYSTRNPVETQYF
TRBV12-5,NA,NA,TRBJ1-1,TGTGCTAGTGGTTTGGGACATCCGAACACTGAAGCTTTCTTT,CASGLGHPNTEAFF
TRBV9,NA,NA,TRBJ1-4,TGTGCCAGCAGCTCGGCCAGGGTAGGCGAAAAACTGTTTTTT,CASSSARVGEKLFF
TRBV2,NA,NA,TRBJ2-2,TGTGCCAGCAGTGAAACTGGGGCCACCGGGGAGCTGTTTTTT,CASSETGATGELFF
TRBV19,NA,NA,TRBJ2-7,TGTGCCAGTAGTATCGGCAGGTTGGGCTACGAGCAGTACTTC,CASSIGRLGYEQYF
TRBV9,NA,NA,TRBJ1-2,TGTGCCAGCAGTTCCGGGACACATAACTATGGCTACACCTTC,CASSSGTHNYGYTF
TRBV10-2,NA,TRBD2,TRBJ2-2,TGCGCCAGCAAACGGACTAGCGGGGGGCCCGGGGAGCTGTTTTTT,CASKRTSGGPGELFF
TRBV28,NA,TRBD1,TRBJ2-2,TGTGCCAGCAGTTTCCCCGGGACAGGGGACACCGGGGAGCTGTTTTTT,CASSFPGTGDTGELFF
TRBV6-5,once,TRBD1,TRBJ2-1,TGTGCCAGTGGACAGGGTATCTCGAATGAGCAGTTCTTC,CASGQGISNEQFF
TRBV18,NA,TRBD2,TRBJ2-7,TGTGCCAGCTCACACGCGGGGGACCACGAGCAGTACTTC,CASSHAGDHEQYF
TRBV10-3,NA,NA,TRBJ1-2,TGTGCCATCAGTGATTCGAGAGGTGCATTCGGCTACACCTTC,CAISDSRGAFGYTF
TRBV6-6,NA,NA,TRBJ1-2,TGTGCCAGCAGTTACTCGTCCAGGGATGGCTACACCTTC,CASSYSSRDGYTF
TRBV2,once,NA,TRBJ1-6,TGTGCCAGCAGTGGGGGGCGGGCTTCCAATTCACCCCTCCACTTT,CASSGGRASNSPLHF
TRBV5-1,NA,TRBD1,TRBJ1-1,TGCGCCAGCAGCCAAAATTCGCGGACAGGGAGAGCTTTCTTT,CASSQNSRTGRAFF
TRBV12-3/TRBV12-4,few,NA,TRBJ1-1,TGTGCCAGCACCCAGACTTGGAACACTGAAGCTTTCTTT,CASTQTWNTEAFF
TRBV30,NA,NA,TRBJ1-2,TGTGCCTGGAGTGTACCGACGACAGGCTATTCAAACTATGGCTACACCTTC,CAWSVPTTGYSNYGYTF
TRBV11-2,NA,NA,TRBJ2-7,TGTGCCAGCAGCCCCCGCGGCGCGAAGCAGTACTTC,CASSPRGAKQYF
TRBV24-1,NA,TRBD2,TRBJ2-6,TGTGCCACCAGTGATCCGGGGGAGGGGCACTCTGGGGCCAACGTCCTGACTTTC,CATSDPGEGHSGANVLTF
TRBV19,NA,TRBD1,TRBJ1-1,TGTGCCAGTAGGGGACAGCTCTTCACCACTGAAGCTTTCTTT,CASRGQLFTTEAFF
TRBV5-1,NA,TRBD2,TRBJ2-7,TGCGCCAGCAGCTCCACTAGCGGGGGATTGAAAGAGCAGTACTTC,CASSSTSGGLKEQYF
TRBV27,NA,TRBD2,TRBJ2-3,TGTGCCAGCAGCTTAGCGGGGGTCACCACAGATACGCAGTATTTT,CASSLAGVTTDTQYF